This T cell receptor beta chain was obtained from a study of blood T cell repertoires in COVID-19. Sequenced by immunoSEQ multiplex PCR; TCRdb stores in-frame clones only, minus some. The sample lists 180,000 or so clones, over 75% seen once, with about 0.8% in the top ten. The CDR3 is 13 residues long. V lost 3 bases, J lost 7 bases, and 13 bases lay in between. Per the germline V gene, CDR1 is GTSNPN and CDR2 is SVGIG (reference sequence). This clone has more than one count but fewer than ten. Sequencing was done on a sample of PBMCs or T cells enriched from blood (not recorded which). The V gene is TRBV30, the J gene TRBJ1-5; D unresolved. The origin of this receptor is a woman between 18 and 29 years old who had recovered from COVID-19. The CDR3 loop is CAWSSSRGQPQHF. DNA of the CDR3: TGTGCCTGGAGCTCGTCCCGGGGACAGCCCCAGCATTTT. Variable domain in full (rest from reference TRBV30 and TRBJ1-5): SQTIHQWPATLVQPVGSPLSLECTVEGTSNPNLYWYRQAAGRGLQLLFYSVGIGQISSEVPQNLSASRPQDRQFILSSKKLLLSDSGFYLCAWSSSRGQPQHFGDGTRLSIL.